This is a list of T cell receptor beta chains from one sample in a study of blood T cell repertoires in COVID-19. Measured with immunoSEQ multiplex PCR; TCRdb has only the in-frame clones, and not every one. The table includes over 300,000 clones, roughly 82% detected once. Material for sequencing was peripheral blood. These TCRs come from a woman in her 50s with acute or convalescent COVID-19. The CDR3 runs from the conserved cysteine through the conserved F or W.

cdr3_aa j_call v_call
CASQLDTYEQYF TRBJ2-7 TRBV28
CASSFPGTRSYEQYF TRBJ2-7 TRBV5-4
CASTLGLAGADTQYF TRBJ2-3 TRBV19
CASSVGAGGVDNEQFF TRBJ2-1 TRBV9
CASSFATTGRIQYF TRBJ2-4 TRBV28
CASSLQGANEKLFF TRBJ1-4 TRBV5-1
CASSQVQPTRSSGNTIYF TRBJ1-3 TRBV3-1/TRBV3-2
CATSRALTAGFDYGYTF TRBJ1-2 TRBV15
CASSQVWGPQEQLFF TRBJ1-4 TRBV4-1
CASRFPDSGAKNIQYF TRBJ2-4 TRBV6-6
CASSIRLAGGGATQYF TRBJ2-3 TRBV19
CASSHTGLAGGEETQYF TRBJ2-5 TRBV18
CASSLGPRGGSHEQYF TRBJ2-7 TRBV6-2/TRBV6-3
CASSSTGNQPQHF TRBJ1-5 TRBV5-1